This T cell receptor (beta chain) was documented in a study of blood T cell repertoires in COVID-19. The V end was cut by 8 bases, the J end by 1 base, with 11 bases between. The CDR3 totals 13 residues. Germline CDR1 is LNHDA and CDR2 is SQIVND (reference sequence). Assay used: immunoSEQ multiplex PCR; TCRdb lists only in-frame clones, some missing. The sample holds about 42,000 clones; more than 85% are singletons and the top ten take about 6%. This clonotype was sampled from a human donor in a cohort sampled during active COVID-19. The rearrangement uses TRBV19 and TRBJ1-1; no firm D call. The specimen sequenced was peripheral blood. Here the CDR3 reads CASSPRRNTEAFF. The DNA for the CDR3 is TGTGCCAGTTCCCCCCGCAGGAACACTGAAGCTTTCTTT.